This TCR beta chain was retrieved from a study of blood T cell repertoires in COVID-19. Overall study context: COVID-19 samples, acute and convalescent, were from the United States, Italy and Spain. The analysed material was cDNA or gDNA that came from T cells, B-cell-depleted T cells, or PBMCs.

Original processing notes: Reference gene primers were amplified, and this amplification served to estimate nucleated cell counts. Method: immunoSEQ multiplex PCR; TCRdb's copy keeps in-frame clones and lacks some. V and J calls and clone size are as listed in that table; D and trimming were resolved from the DNA. The sample yields hundreds of thousands of clones, 70% to 90% seen once. It was during active infection that Seattle patients were enrolled and then longitudinally followed. Sequencing used peripheral blood. The receptor was derived from a woman aged 70-85 years with COVID-19, enrolled during active disease.

CDR3 DNA sequence: TGTGCCAGCAGCTCCTTGGACCGGGGGGGCCAGGATACGCAGTATTTT. The encoded protein is CASSSLDRGGQDTQYF. The chain uses TRBV5-4 and TRBJ2-3; 8 nucleotides line up with TRBD2. The CDR3 totals 16 residues. The germline gives CDR1 SGHNT, CDR2 YYREEE (reference sequence). Unmatched junction bases numbered 12, after V lost 3 bases and J lost 6 bases.